These T cell receptor beta chains were read from a single sample in a study of beta chain features in type 1 diabetes. Data came from immunoSEQ multiplex PCR; TCRdb stores just in-frame clones and leaves some out. The sample includes 350,000 or so clones, about 20% of them seen just once. The sample was naive CD4+ T cells from blood. The receptors here all came from a woman aged 18-29 years in good health. Each CDR3 is given with its conserved first and last residue. D genes are given only for firm matches. Clone size is stated in some rows and not others, as once, few, many or a class when expanded.

CDR3 length: 17
clone size: few
J gene: TRBJ2-5
D gene: TRBD2
V gene: TRBV7-2
CDR3 DNA: TGTGCCAGCAGCCCCTTTGGACTAGCGGGAGAGGATGGGACCCAGTACTTC
CDR3 protein: CASSPFGLAGEDGTQYF

CDR3 length: 14
clone size: few
J gene: TRBJ1-2
D gene: -
V gene: TRBV13
CDR3 DNA: TGTGCCAGCAGCTTAGACAGCGGAAACTATGGCTACACCTTC
CDR3 protein: CASSLDSGNYGYTF

CDR3 length: 20
clone size: few
J gene: TRBJ2-3
D gene: TRBD2
V gene: TRBV5-4
CDR3 DNA: TGTGCCAGCAGCTCGCCCTGGGGGGGAGGGAGCGGGGGACTCACAGATACGCAGTATTTT
CDR3 protein: CASSSPWGGGSGGLTDTQYF

CDR3 length: 13
clone size: few
J gene: TRBJ2-7
D gene: TRBD1
V gene: TRBV5-1
CDR3 DNA: TGCGCCAGCTATGACAGGGGCGTCCACGAGCAGTACTTC
CDR3 protein: CASYDRGVHEQYF

CDR3 length: 14
clone size: few
J gene: TRBJ1-4
D gene: -
V gene: TRBV5-1
CDR3 DNA: TGCGCCAGCAGCTTTGAGGAAACTAATGAAAAACTGTTTTTT
CDR3 protein: CASSFEETNEKLFF

CDR3 length: 13
clone size: few
J gene: TRBJ2-2
D gene: -
V gene: TRBV11-2
CDR3 DNA: TGTGCCAGCAGCCCGGTAACGACCGGGGAGCTGTTTTTT
CDR3 protein: CASSPVTTGELFF

CDR3 length: 13
clone size: -
J gene: TRBJ1-5
D gene: -
V gene: TRBV30
CDR3 DNA: TGTGCCTGGAGCAGGGGTGACAATCAGCCCCAGCATTTT
CDR3 protein: CAWSRGDNQPQHF

CDR3 length: 15
clone size: -
J gene: TRBJ2-7
D gene: TRBD2
V gene: TRBV7-9
CDR3 DNA: TGTGCCAGCAGACCCCTAGCGGGGGCCTCCTACGAGCAGTACTTC
CDR3 protein: CASRPLAGASYEQYF

CDR3 length: 14
clone size: few
J gene: TRBJ2-7
D gene: -
V gene: TRBV29-1
CDR3 DNA: TGCAGCGTCGGCGGGACAGCGGGCCCCTACGAGCAGTACTTC
CDR3 protein: CSVGGTAGPYEQYF

CDR3 length: 14
clone size: -
J gene: TRBJ2-7
D gene: -
V gene: TRBV2
CDR3 DNA: TGTGCCAGCAGTGTAAGATTAGCGGAGGCCGAGCAGTACTTC
CDR3 protein: CASSVRLAEAEQYF

CDR3 length: 16
clone size: -
J gene: TRBJ1-2
D gene: -
V gene: TRBV15
CDR3 DNA: TGTGCCACCAGCAGACCTCGGGGGGGGCTAGACTATGGCTACACCTTC
CDR3 protein: CATSRPRGGLDYGYTF

CDR3 length: 13
clone size: few
J gene: TRBJ1-4
D gene: -
V gene: TRBV30
CDR3 DNA: TGTGCCTGTATTAGGAGGGGTCATGAAAAACTGTTTTTT
CDR3 protein: CACIRRGHEKLFF

CDR3 length: 11
clone size: few
J gene: TRBJ2-1
D gene: -
V gene: TRBV7-9
CDR3 DNA: TGTGCCAGCAGGCGAGGGGACAAGCAGTTCTTC
CDR3 protein: CASRRGDKQFF

CDR3 length: 14
clone size: -
J gene: TRBJ2-1
D gene: TRBD2
V gene: TRBV7-3
CDR3 DNA: TGTGCCAGCAGCATAGCGGGGGGGCGAAATGAGCAGTTCTTC
CDR3 protein: CASSIAGGRNEQFF

CDR3 length: 14
clone size: -
J gene: TRBJ2-3
D gene: -
V gene: TRBV19
CDR3 DNA: TGTGCCAGTAGTATAGGCCCAGGTACCGATACGCAGTATTTT
CDR3 protein: CASSIGPGTDTQYF

CDR3 length: 14
clone size: -
J gene: TRBJ2-1
D gene: TRBD2
V gene: TRBV18
CDR3 DNA: TGTGCCAGCCTTCGACTAGCGGGGCCTGCTGAGCAGTTCTTC
CDR3 protein: CASLRLAGPAEQFF

CDR3 length: 16
clone size: -
J gene: TRBJ2-1
D gene: -
V gene: TRBV5-1
CDR3 DNA: TGCGCCAGCAGCGGCGGTGACTTTAGCTCCTACAATGAGCAGTTCTTC
CDR3 protein: CASSGGDFSSYNEQFF

CDR3 length: 17
clone size: few
J gene: TRBJ1-3
D gene: -
V gene: TRBV4-2
CDR3 DNA: TGTGCCAGCAGCCAAGACCTATACAGAGACTCTGGAAACACCATATATTTT
CDR3 protein: CASSQDLYRDSGNTIYF

CDR3 length: 15
clone size: -
J gene: TRBJ2-5
D gene: TRBD2
V gene: TRBV5-4
CDR3 DNA: TGTGCCAGCAGCTCAAAGGGAGGGAAACAAGAGACCCAGTACTTC
CDR3 protein: CASSSKGGKQETQYF

CDR3 length: 14
clone size: -
J gene: TRBJ2-3
D gene: -
V gene: TRBV30
CDR3 DNA: TGTGCCTGGAGTGTGGGCTTTAGCACAGATACGCAGTATTTT
CDR3 protein: CAWSVGFSTDTQYF

CDR3 length: 19
clone size: few
J gene: TRBJ2-5
D gene: TRBD2
V gene: TRBV7-2
CDR3 DNA: TGTGCCAGCAGCTTAGCCCCGATACTAGCGGGACTAACTCAAGAGACCCAGTACTTC
CDR3 protein: CASSLAPILAGLTQETQYF

CDR3 length: 13
clone size: -
J gene: TRBJ1-2
D gene: -
V gene: TRBV2
CDR3 DNA: TGTGCCAGCAGGGAAGGCCGGGAGGGGGGCTACACCTTC
CDR3 protein: CASREGREGGYTF

CDR3 length: 15
clone size: few
J gene: TRBJ1-2
D gene: -
V gene: TRBV2
CDR3 DNA: TGTGCCAGCAGTTCCGGGACATTAGTTCCCTATGGCTACACCTTC
CDR3 protein: CASSSGTLVPYGYTF

CDR3 length: 14
clone size: few
J gene: TRBJ1-6
D gene: -
V gene: TRBV14
CDR3 DNA: TGTGCCAGCAGCCAACAGGGCGTCGGAACACCCCTCCACTTT
CDR3 protein: CASSQQGVGTPLHF

CDR3 length: 14
clone size: -
J gene: TRBJ1-6
D gene: -
V gene: TRBV7-9
CDR3 DNA: TGTGCCAGCAGCTTAGATACTCTCAATTCACCCCTCCACTTT
CDR3 protein: CASSLDTLNSPLHF

CDR3 length: 13
clone size: -
J gene: TRBJ2-2
D gene: -
V gene: TRBV19
CDR3 DNA: TGTGCCAGTAGCGGGGGAAATACCGGGGAGCTGTTTTTT
CDR3 protein: CASSGGNTGELFF

CDR3 length: 14
clone size: few
J gene: TRBJ2-2
D gene: -
V gene: TRBV9
CDR3 DNA: TGTGCCAGCAGCGTAGCGGGGAACACCGGGGAGCTGTTTTTT
CDR3 protein: CASSVAGNTGELFF

CDR3 length: 12
clone size: -
J gene: TRBJ2-7
D gene: -
V gene: TRBV5-4
CDR3 DNA: TGTGCCAGCAGCTTGCACGGGTACGAGCAGTACTTC
CDR3 protein: CASSLHGYEQYF

CDR3 length: 12
clone size: few
J gene: TRBJ2-7
D gene: -
V gene: TRBV5-1
CDR3 DNA: TGCGCCAGCAGCTACGACACACTCGAGCAGTACTTC
CDR3 protein: CASSYDTLEQYF

CDR3 length: 13
clone size: few
J gene: TRBJ2-5
D gene: TRBD1
V gene: TRBV10-2
CDR3 DNA: TGCGCCAGCAGTGAGATACAGGGGGAGACCCAGTACTTC
CDR3 protein: CASSEIQGETQYF